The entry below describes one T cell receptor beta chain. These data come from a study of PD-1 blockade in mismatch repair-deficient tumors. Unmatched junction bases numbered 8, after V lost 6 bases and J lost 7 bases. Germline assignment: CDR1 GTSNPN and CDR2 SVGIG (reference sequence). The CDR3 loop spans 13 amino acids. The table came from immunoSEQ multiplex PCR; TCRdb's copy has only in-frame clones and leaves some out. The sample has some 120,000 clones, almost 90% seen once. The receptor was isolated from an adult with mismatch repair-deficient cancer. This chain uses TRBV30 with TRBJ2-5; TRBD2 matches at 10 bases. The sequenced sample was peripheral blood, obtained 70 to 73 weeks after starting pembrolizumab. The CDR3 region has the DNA TGTGCCTGCCAGACTAGCGGGCCCCCGACCCAGTACTTC. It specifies CACQTSGPPTQYF.